The T cell receptor beta chain under discussion was sequenced for a study of spatial heterogeneity in lung cancer. As for the study in general: Sequencing consistently turned up more beta-chain sequences than alpha-chain sequences.

Time point noted: sample taken at primary tumor resection. The donor group consisted of around 66 patients who had untreated, early-stage non-small cell lung cancer. Whole RNA, isolated from tumor, nontumor lung or frozen PBMC, was sequenced without prior sorting. TCRdb used MiXCR to reprocess the 5' RACE reads, holding one entry per CDR3 protein. Among about 27,000 distinct CDR3 sequences listed, roughly 7.1% were seen once. Study results and limitations: Expanded intratumoral alpha and beta TCR counts tracked tumor mutation counts. The authors estimated that about 6.6% of tumor T cells were covered for alpha chains and 13% for beta chains.

After removal of 5 bases from V and 3 bases from J, the junction contained 6 bases not matched to a gene. The germline V gene has CDR1 DFQATT and CDR2 SNEGSKA (reference sequence). The CDR3 spans 13 residues. This clonotype was seen at least ten times. What it binds is not known. This TCR was sampled from a male donor with early-stage non-small cell lung cancer. This specimen consisted of lung tumor tissue, obtained at surgery. The chain has TRBV20-1 and TRBJ1-1; 7 nucleotides match TRBD1. The CDR3 nucleotides read TGCAGTGCTTTTCCGGACAGGTACACTGAAGCTTTCTTT. It encodes CSAFPDRYTEAFF.